This T cell receptor beta chain was retrieved from a study of OX40 agonist ivuxolimab in advanced cancers. Study background: Participants, roughly 80% male, averaged approximately 56 years of age, ranging from roughly 23 to 80.

Data came from immunoSEQ multiplex PCR; TCRdb stores just in-frame clones and leaves some out. The table shows around 26,000 clones, with approximately 81% occurring only once. The germline gives CDR1 SNHLY, CDR2 FYNNEI. Deletions cut 10 bases from V and 0 bases from J, with 10 bases between. This CDR3 is built from 13 residues. In its sample, this clone was seen a few times. With autoimmune disease history or systemic immunosuppression, patients were excluded. The clonotype originates from an adult with an advanced solid tumor such as melanoma, head and neck, liver or kidney cancer. The sample was CD4+ or CD8+ T cells sorted from blood, taken in a trial of the OX40 agonist ivuxolimab. The chain employs TRBV2 and TRBJ1-5; TRBD1 is a possible D gene (5 bases). The CDR3 nucleotides read TGTGCCACCCAGGGATTTAGCAATCAGCCCCAGCATTTT. Translated: CATQGFSNQPQHF.